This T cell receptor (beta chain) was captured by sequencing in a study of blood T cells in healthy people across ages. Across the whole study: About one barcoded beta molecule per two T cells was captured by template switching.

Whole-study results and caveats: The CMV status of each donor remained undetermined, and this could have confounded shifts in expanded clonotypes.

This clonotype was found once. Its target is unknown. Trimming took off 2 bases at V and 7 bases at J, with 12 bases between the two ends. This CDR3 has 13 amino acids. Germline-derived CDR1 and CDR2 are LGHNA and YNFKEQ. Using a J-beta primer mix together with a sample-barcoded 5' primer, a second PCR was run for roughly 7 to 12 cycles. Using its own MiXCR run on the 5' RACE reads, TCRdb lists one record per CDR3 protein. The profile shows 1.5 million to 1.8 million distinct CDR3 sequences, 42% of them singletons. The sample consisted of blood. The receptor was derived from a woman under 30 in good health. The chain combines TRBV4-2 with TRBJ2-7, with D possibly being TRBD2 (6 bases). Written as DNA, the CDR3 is TGTGCCAGCAGCCAACGGGGGTACAATGAGCAGTACTTC. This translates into CASSQRGYNEQYF.